This paragraph covers one TCR beta chain sequence. In the original analysis: Reference gene primer amplification gave estimated nucleated cell counts. The method was immunoSEQ multiplex PCR; TCRdb's version includes in-frame clones alone and lacks a portion of them. The DNA was the basis for D and trimming; V, J and clone size are from that table. The sample consists of 35,000 to 55,000 clones, about 91% of them appearing once. This entry comes from a study of blood T cell repertoires in COVID-19. About the study: PBMCs, B-cell-depleted T cells, or T cells provided the cDNA or gDNA that made up the material.

The germline V and J ends were trimmed by 5 bases and 1 base, with 14 bases remaining between them. The CDR3 runs 15 residues. Per germline, CDR1 KGHSH and CDR2 LQKENI. The sequence derives from a human donor in a cohort sampled during active COVID-19. The chain recombines TRBV18 with TRBJ1-1, with D possibly matching TRBD1 (5 bases). The specimen was peripheral blood. This CDR3 reads CASSLGLQTNTEAFF. The CDR3 DNA follows: TGTGCCAGCTCATTGGGACTACAGACGAACACTGAAGCTTTCTTT.